The clone carrying this T cell receptor (beta chain) has just one count. The target antigen is unknown. This sample was taken from a study of shared clonotypes between healthy human individuals. Study-level information: Each donor's CD4 naive and CD4 memory cells filled three plates apiece, CD8 naive two, and CD8 memory one.

Trimming shortened V by 6 bases and J by 4 bases, and 8 bases separated the two germline ends. This CDR3 has 12 amino acids. Germline CDR1 MNHNY, CDR2 SVGAGI (reference sequence). Several immunoSEQ plates received, in even portions, the genomic DNA of each subset. This table comes from immunoSEQ multiplex PCR, and its TCRdb copy is limited to in-frame clones, with some not included. The sample shows approximately 330,000 clones, around 70% of them seen only once. Findings and limits, study-wide: There were few donors, and this limited the genetic and exposure-history diversity represented. Naive subsets tended to show greater estimated richness than memory subsets.

The sequenced sample consisted of memory CD4+ T cells sorted from blood. Subset specified: CD45RA-negative fraction. The chain has TRBV6-6 and TRBJ2-3; D not resolved. The sequence derives from a man aged 25-45 years in good health. The CDR3 sequence: CASRTQSDTQYF. DNA for the CDR3: TGTGCCAGCAGGACTCAGTCAGATACGCAGTATTTT.